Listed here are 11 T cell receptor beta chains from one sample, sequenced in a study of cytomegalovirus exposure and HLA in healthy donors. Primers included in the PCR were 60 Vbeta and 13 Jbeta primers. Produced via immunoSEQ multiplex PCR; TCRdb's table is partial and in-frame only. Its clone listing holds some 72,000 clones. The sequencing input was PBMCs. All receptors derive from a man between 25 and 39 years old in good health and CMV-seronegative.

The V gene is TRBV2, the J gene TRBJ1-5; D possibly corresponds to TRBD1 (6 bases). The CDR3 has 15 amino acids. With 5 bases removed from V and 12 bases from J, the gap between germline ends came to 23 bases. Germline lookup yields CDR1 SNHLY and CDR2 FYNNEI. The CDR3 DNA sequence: TGTGCCAGCAGTTTACAGGGTAACCGATTTGGGAGCCAGCATTTT. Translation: CASSLQGNRFGSQHF.

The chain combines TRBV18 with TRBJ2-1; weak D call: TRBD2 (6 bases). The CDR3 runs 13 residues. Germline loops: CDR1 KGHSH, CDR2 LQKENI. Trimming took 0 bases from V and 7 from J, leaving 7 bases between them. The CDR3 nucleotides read TGTGCCAGCTCACCACCGACTAGTAATGAGCAGTTCTTC. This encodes CASSPPTSNEQFF.

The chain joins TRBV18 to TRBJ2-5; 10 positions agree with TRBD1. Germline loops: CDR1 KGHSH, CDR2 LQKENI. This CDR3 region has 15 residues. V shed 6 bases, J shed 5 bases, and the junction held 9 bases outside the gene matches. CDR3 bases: TGTGCCAGCTCGCCCAGACAGGGGGCTGGGGAGACCCAGTACTTC. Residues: CASSPRQGAGETQYF.

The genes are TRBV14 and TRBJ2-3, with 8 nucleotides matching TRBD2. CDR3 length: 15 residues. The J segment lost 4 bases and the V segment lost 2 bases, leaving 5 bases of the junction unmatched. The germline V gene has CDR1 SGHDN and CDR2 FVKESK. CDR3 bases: TGTGCCAGCAGCCAACGGACGGGAGGGCCAGATACGCAGTATTTT. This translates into CASSQRTGGPDTQYF.

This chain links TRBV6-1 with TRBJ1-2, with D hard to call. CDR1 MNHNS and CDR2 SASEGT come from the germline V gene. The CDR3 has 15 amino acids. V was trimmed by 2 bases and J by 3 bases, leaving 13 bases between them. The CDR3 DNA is TGTGCCAGCAGTGAATCTCTCCTACGGGACTATGGCTACACCTTC. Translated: CASSESLLRDYGYTF.

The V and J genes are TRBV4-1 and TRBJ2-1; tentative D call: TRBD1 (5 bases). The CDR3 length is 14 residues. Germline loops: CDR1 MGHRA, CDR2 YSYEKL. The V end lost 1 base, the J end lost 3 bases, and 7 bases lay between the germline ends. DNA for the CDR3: TGCGCCAGCAGCCAAGGGGGCAACTACAATGAGCAGTTCTTC. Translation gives CASSQGGNYNEQFF.

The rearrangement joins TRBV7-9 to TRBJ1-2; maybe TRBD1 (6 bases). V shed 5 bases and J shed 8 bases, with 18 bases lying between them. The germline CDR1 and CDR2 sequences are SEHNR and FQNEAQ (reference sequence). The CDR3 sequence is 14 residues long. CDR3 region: CASSPRGLGGGYTF. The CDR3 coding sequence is TGTGCCAGCAGCCCTAGGGGGTTAGGCGGCGGCTACACCTTC.

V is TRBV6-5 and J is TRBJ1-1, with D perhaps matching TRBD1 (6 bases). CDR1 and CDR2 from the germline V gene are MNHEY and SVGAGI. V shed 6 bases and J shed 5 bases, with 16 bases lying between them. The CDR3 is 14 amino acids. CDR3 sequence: CASSRMGAHTEAFF. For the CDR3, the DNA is TGTGCCAGCAGCAGGATGGGGGCGCATACTGAAGCTTTCTTT.

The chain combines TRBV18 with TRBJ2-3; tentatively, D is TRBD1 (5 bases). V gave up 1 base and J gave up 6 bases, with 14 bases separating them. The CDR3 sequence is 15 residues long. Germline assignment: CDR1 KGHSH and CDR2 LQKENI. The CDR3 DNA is TGTGCCAGCTCACCACGGTGGAAACCAGGGGATACGCAGTATTTT. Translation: CASSPRWKPGDTQYF.

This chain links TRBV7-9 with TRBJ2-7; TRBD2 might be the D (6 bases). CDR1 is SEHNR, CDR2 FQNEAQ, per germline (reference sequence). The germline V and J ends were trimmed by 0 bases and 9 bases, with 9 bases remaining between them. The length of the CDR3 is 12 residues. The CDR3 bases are TGTGCCAGCAGCTTAGCAACTAGCAGGCAGTACTTC. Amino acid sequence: CASSLATSRQYF.

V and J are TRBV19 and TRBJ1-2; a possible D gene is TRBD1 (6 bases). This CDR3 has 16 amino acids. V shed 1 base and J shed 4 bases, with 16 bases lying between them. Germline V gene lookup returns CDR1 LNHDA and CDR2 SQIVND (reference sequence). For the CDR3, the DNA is TGTGCCAGTAGTATAGTAGGGGGAGGGTTAAGCTATGGCTACACCTTC. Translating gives CASSIVGGGLSYGYTF.